Listed here are 30 T cell receptor beta chains from one sample, sequenced in a study of T-cell reconstitution after alpha-beta-depleted transplantation in children. This sample's TCRbeta library carried unique molecular identifier barcodes. TCRdb itself ran the PCR reads through MiXCR, one entry per CDR3 protein. This table has more than 200,000 distinct CDR3 sequences, about 24% appearing once. The sequences come from PBMCs, mostly from graft donor cells, collected 360 days after TCRalphabeta/CD19-depleted stem cell transplant. These receptors originate from a female patient aged 2-9 years who had a stem cell transplant for congenital amegakaryocytic thrombocytopenia, so the T cells may come from the graft donor.

This clonotype was counted only a few times. Here the CDR3 DNA reads TGTGCCAGCAGTTCGTCCCTAGCGGGAGGGCGTGGGGTCAGTATCTCCTACGAGCAGTACTTC. This codes for CASSSSLAGGRGVSISYEQYF. V is TRBV28 and J is TRBJ2-7; 12 positions agree with TRBD2. CDR3 length equals 21 residues. With V trimmed by 4 bases and J by 0 bases, 19 bases remained unmatched. Germline values: CDR1 MDHEN, CDR2 SYDVKM.

The chain employs TRBV4-1 and TRBJ1-4; D not certain. Germline V gene data show CDR1 as MGHRA and CDR2 as YSYEKL. Between the trimmed V and J ends, which lost 1 base and 6 bases, there was a span of 18 bases. This CDR3 has 17 residues. The CDR3 DNA reads TGCGCCAGCAGCCAAGGGCCCGCAAGCCGACCCCATGAAAAACTGTTTTTT. The encoded protein is CASSQGPASRPHEKLFF.

This clonotype turned up a few times. This chain links TRBV7-2 with TRBJ1-2; no clear D gene. Germline lookup yields CDR1 SGHTA and CDR2 FQGNSA. There are 15 residues in the CDR3. The V end lost 2 bases, the J end lost 2 bases, and 12 bases lay between the germline ends. In DNA form, the CDR3 reads TGTGCCAGCAGCTTAAGTGTTTTGGCGAACTATGGCTACACCTTC. Translating it yields CASSLSVLANYGYTF.

This clonotype was detected many times. V and J are TRBV18 and TRBJ2-3; D gene unclear. Germline CDR1 is KGHSH and CDR2 is LQKENI. There are 12 residues in the CDR3. V was pared by 2 bases and J by 2 bases, with 2 bases between. CDR3 in amino acids: CASSPTTDTQYF. The CDR3 DNA sequence: TGTGCCAGCTCACCAACCACAGATACGCAGTATTTT.

This sequence joins TRBV20-1 and TRBJ1-5; no definite D call. V lost 0 bases to trimming and J lost 8 bases, with 5 bases between them. The CDR3 totals 11 residues. CDR1 is DFQATT, CDR2 SNEGSKA, per germline (reference sequence). The DNA of the CDR3 is TGCAGTGCTAGAGACTCGGAGCCCCAGCATTTT. Translation gives CSARDSEPQHF.

In this sample, this clonotype turned up many times. V gene TRBV4-1 combines with J gene TRBJ2-1; TRBD1 matches at 10 bases. The CDR3 contains 19 residues. The germline V gene encodes CDR1 MGHRA and CDR2 YSYEKL. The V and J ends lost 4 bases and 4 bases, in that order; junction bases with no gene match: 16. In nucleotides, the CDR3 is TGCGCCAGCAGCCGAAAAACCCCCCGGGACAGGGGTTTTTACAATGAGCAGTTCTTC. Its translation: CASSRKTPRDRGFYNEQFF.

The CDR3 here is CASSPTASYGYTF. The CDR3 coding sequence is TGTGCCAGCAGCCCGACTGCCAGCTATGGCTACACCTTC. This chain connects TRBV6-1 to TRBJ1-2; D ambiguous. Trimming took off 6 bases at V and 4 bases at J, with 12 bases between the two ends. In germline, CDR1 is MNHNS, CDR2 SASEGT. CDR3 length: 13 amino acids.

This clonotype was seen only a few times. The chain recombines TRBV10-3 with TRBJ2-5; the match to TRBD1 covers 8 bases. Trimming took 3 bases from V and 3 from J; bases not matched to a gene: 9. Per the germline V gene, CDR1 is ENHRY and CDR2 is SYGVKD. The CDR3 sequence is 16 residues long. CDR3 loop: CAISDLNDRGKETQYF. In nucleotides, the CDR3 is TGTGCCATCAGTGATCTTAACGACAGGGGCAAAGAGACCCAGTACTTC.

The table lists this clonotype with a few counts. V usage is TRBV2 and J usage is TRBJ2-7; D is ambiguous. V lost 2 bases, J lost 0 bases, and 8 bases lay in between. Germline assignment: CDR1 SNHLY and CDR2 FYNNEI. This CDR3 is 14 amino acids long. CDR3 protein: CASSEQVDSYEQYF. For the CDR3, the DNA is TGTGCCAGCAGTGAACAGGTAGACTCCTACGAGCAGTACTTC.

Only a few counts were recorded for this clonotype. The rearrangement joins TRBV6-6 to TRBJ2-1; D is undetermined. The V gene's germline CDR1 is MNHNY and CDR2 SVGAGI (reference sequence). The CDR3 sequence is 11 residues long. V dropped 1 base and J dropped 6 bases, with 1 base sitting between them. For the CDR3, the DNA is TGTGCCAGCAGTTACTTCAATGAGCAGTTCTTC. Amino acids: CASSYFNEQFF.

The gene calls are TRBV7-7 and TRBJ1-1; D is uncertain. Germline V gene lookup returns CDR1 SSHAT and CDR2 FNYEAQ (reference sequence). This CDR3 region has 13 residues. V lost 5 bases and J lost 3, with 10 bases in between. CDR3 amino acids: CASSPVGYTEAFF. The CDR3 DNA reads as TGTGCCAGCAGCCCTGTAGGCTACACTGAAGCTTTCTTT.

This clonotype was detected ten times or more. Written as DNA, the CDR3 is TGCAGCGTCGCCACAGGGTTCAATGAGCAGTTCTTC. Translated: CSVATGFNEQFF. V usage is TRBV29-1 and J usage is TRBJ2-1, with D perhaps TRBD1 (6 bases). In germline, CDR1 is SQVTM, CDR2 ANQGSEA. Trimming shortened V by 6 bases and J by 6 bases, and 12 bases separated the two germline ends. This CDR3 is 12 amino acids long.

This clonotype was counted at least ten times. The chain combines TRBV28 with TRBJ2-3; TRBD1 matches 9 bases. The germline CDR1 and CDR2 sequences are MDHEN and SYDVKM. Trimming cost V 7 bases and J 5 bases; bases outside gene matches: 10. This CDR3 region has 15 residues. The CDR3 spells CASIRMGQGLDTQYF. CDR3 DNA sequence: TGTGCCAGCATCCGTATGGGACAGGGTCTAGATACGCAGTATTTT.

This clonotype has a handful of counts. The V and J genes are TRBV11-1 and TRBJ2-1; D possibly corresponds to TRBD2 (5 bases). V shed 2 bases and J shed 0 bases, with 8 bases lying between them. The CDR3 has 15 residues. The germline V gene has CDR1 SGHAT and CDR2 FQDESV (reference sequence). CDR3 sequence: CASSLRRNSYNEQFF. In nucleotides, the CDR3 is TGTGCCAGCAGCTTAAGGAGGAACTCCTACAATGAGCAGTTCTTC. Variable domain in full (rest from reference TRBV11-1 and TRBJ2-1): EAEVAQSPRYKITEKSQAVAFWCDPISGHATLYWYRQILGQGPELLVQFQDESVVDDSQLPKDRFSAERLKGVDSTLKIQPAELGDSAMYLCASSLRRNSYNEQFFGPGTRLTVL.

Remarks on this clonotype: The limits of the CDR3 on the DNA are not certain, so only TCRdb's listed CDR3 is given. The rearrangement joins TRBV19 to TRBJ2-1; whether TRBD2, the table's D call, matches the DNA was not checked. The CDR3 region is 15 residues in length, termini included. Germline-derived CDR1 and CDR2 are LNHDA and SQIVND (reference sequence). CDR3 sequence reads: CASSSSSGLHNEQFF.

Many counts were recorded for this clonotype. The rearrangement links TRBV28 to TRBJ2-3; 12 bases agree with TRBD2. V was clipped by 6 bases and J by 3 bases; unmatched bases: 4. CDR1 and CDR2 (germline): MDHEN, SYDVKM. The CDR3 consists of 15 residues. The CDR3 DNA follows: TGTGCCAGCAGCCATCTAGCGGGGGGGACAGATACGCAGTATTTT. Translating it yields CASSHLAGGTDTQYF.

This clonotype was picked up a small number of times. The chain joins TRBV24-1 to TRBJ2-3; D remains unclear. CDR3 length: 13 residues. Trimming stripped 4 bases from V and 4 bases from J, with 8 bases between. Germline-derived CDR1 and CDR2 are KGHDR and SFDVKD. The DNA for the CDR3 is TGTGCCACCAGTGACGACTCCCCAGATACGCAGTATTTT. This gives the protein CATSDDSPDTQYF.

The V and J genes are TRBV20-1 and TRBJ2-7; D may be TRBD2 (5 bases). The CDR3 has 11 residues. Germline-derived CDR1 and CDR2 are DFQATT and SNEGSKA (reference sequence). Trimming pared 3 bases from V and 5 bases from J, leaving 8 bases between. This CDR3 reads CSASPGNEQYF. The DNA of the CDR3 is TGCAGTGCTAGTCCCGGGAACGAGCAGTACTTC.

This sequence joins TRBV12-3 or TRBV12-4 and TRBJ1-1, with 9 bases lining up with TRBD1. This CDR3 is built from 17 residues. Losses at the gene ends were 2 bases for V and 5 bases for J; bases not matched to a gene: 12. Here the CDR3 reads CASSLRTQGTGKTEAFF. The DNA for the CDR3 is TGTGCCAGCAGTTTACGAACCCAAGGGACAGGGAAGACTGAAGCTTTCTTT.

V is TRBV6-2 or TRBV6-3 and J is TRBJ2-1, with 7 bases aligning to TRBD1. The V gene's germline CDR1 is MNHEY and CDR2 SVGEGT. This CDR3 comprises 21 residues. V shed 4 bases, J shed 1 base, and the junction held 22 bases outside the gene matches. This chain's CDR3 is CASSSPIGRQGSQGSYNEQFF. As DNA, the CDR3 is TGTGCCAGCAGTTCTCCGATAGGAAGACAGGGATCCCAAGGGTCCTACAATGAGCAGTTCTTC.

V is TRBV27 and J is TRBJ2-4, with TRBD1 identical over 11 bases. CDR3 size: 19 residues. The germline gives CDR1 MNHEY, CDR2 SMNVEV (reference sequence). Unmatched junction bases numbered 11, after V lost 1 base and J lost 3 bases. Here the CDR3 DNA reads TGTGCCAGCAGTTTATATAACCCGGGACAGGGGGTGGACAAAAACATTCAGTACTTC. Its translation is CASSLYNPGQGVDKNIQYF.

This clonotype has more than one count but fewer than ten. The rearrangement links TRBV5-1 to TRBJ1-2; a possible D gene is TRBD1 (6 bases). Deletions cut 3 bases from V and 8 bases from J, with 14 bases between. CDR1 is SGHRS, CDR2 YFSETQ, per germline. This CDR3 has 13 amino acids. In DNA form, the CDR3 reads TGCGCCAGCAGCTCAGGGACAAGGGACGGCTACACCTTC. Amino acids: CASSSGTRDGYTF.

This clonotype was detected a few times. The chain uses TRBV4-1 and TRBJ2-2; no firm D call. Trimming took off 1 base at V and 3 bases at J, with 9 bases between the two ends. From germline, CDR1 is MGHRA and CDR2 YSYEKL. This CDR3 has 15 amino acids. The DNA of the CDR3 is TGCGCCAGCAGCCAAGTTAATAGGCACACCGGGGAGCTGTTTTTT. It codes for CASSQVNRHTGELFF.

The CDR3 nucleotides are TGTGCCAGCAGCGAACAGGGAAGGAGCTATGGCTACACCTTC. Translation gives CASSEQGRSYGYTF. This chain uses TRBV6-1 with TRBJ1-2; D is possibly TRBD1 (6 bases). This CDR3 spans 14 amino acids. Germline V lookup: CDR1 MNHNS, CDR2 SASEGT. Trimming stripped 6 bases from V and 4 bases from J, with 15 bases between.

The chain uses TRBV29-1 and TRBJ2-2; D ambiguous. V lost 1 base and J lost 1, with 4 bases in between. Germline V gene sequence: CDR1 SQVTM, CDR2 ANQGSEA. The CDR3 covers 13 residues. The CDR3 DNA is TGCAGCGTTGAAGGGGGGAACACCGGGGAGCTGTTTTTT. Its protein is CSVEGGNTGELFF.

The chain couples TRBV12-3 or TRBV12-4 to TRBJ2-1; D possibly corresponds to TRBD2 (5 bases). Trimming shortened V by 3 bases and J by 9 bases, and 12 bases separated the two germline ends. CDR3 length equals 13 residues. CDR3 amino acids: CASSFWPAGEQFF. CDR3 in DNA: TGTGCCAGCAGTTTTTGGCCCGCGGGTGAGCAGTTCTTC.

At least ten counts were recorded for this clonotype. The rearrangement joins TRBV12-3 or TRBV12-4 to TRBJ1-3, with 9 positions matching TRBD1. Trimming cost V 4 bases and J 4 bases; bases outside gene matches: 5. CDR3 length: 15 residues. CDR3 nucleotide sequence: TGTGCCAGCAGTTCGGGACAGGGCTCAGGAAACACCATATATTTT. Its translation: CASSSGQGSGNTIYF.

The V call is TRBV11-2, the J call TRBJ2-3; 9 bases map to TRBD2. The CDR3 sequence is 16 residues long. V lost 5 bases and J lost 1; bases outside the gene matches: 7. From germline, CDR1 is SGHAT and CDR2 FQNNGV. As DNA, the CDR3 is TGTGCCAGCAGCAAAAGACTAGCGGAACGCACAGATACGCAGTATTTT. Its protein product is CASSKRLAERTDTQYF.

The genes are TRBV19 and TRBJ1-1; a weak D match, TRBD1 (5 bases). V lost 5 bases and J 7 bases, leaving 14 bases between the germline ends. CDR3 length equals 13 residues. Germline assignment: CDR1 LNHDA and CDR2 SQIVND (reference sequence). The CDR3: CASSFFIRGEAFF. The CDR3 nucleotides are TGTGCCAGTAGTTTCTTCATAAGGGGTGAAGCTTTCTTT.

The chain employs TRBV29-1 and TRBJ1-1; no reliable D call. The CDR3 totals 8 residues. Germline V gene data show CDR1 as SQVTM and CDR2 as ANQGSEA. V gave up 6 bases and J gave up 8 bases, with 4 bases separating them. The CDR3 sequence: CSVPEAFF. The CDR3 DNA sequence: TGCAGCGTGCCCGAAGCTTTCTTT.